The clone carrying this TCR beta chain has only a few counts. Its antigen remains unidentified. TCRdb analysed the RACE reads with MiXCR anew, one entry per CDR3 protein. The data contain some 62,000 distinct CDR3 sequences, 11% of them singletons. Time point specified: patch test 3, about 24 weeks after DPC sensitization. Documented treatment: therapeutic diphenylcyclopropenone sensitization with weekly scalp DPC. Blood collection took place prior to placing each patch test. This sample is drawn from a study of human T cells and chemical hapten exposure. General observations from the study: PT1 expanded TCR counts and patch test score correlated positively.

Germline CDR1 reads SGHTA; CDR2 reads FQGNSA. The CDR3 has 15 amino acids. The V and J ends lost 1 base and 4 bases, in that order; junction bases with no gene match: 3. This TCR derives from a woman in her 30s with alopecia areata. Some clones in this sample may be carry-over from other donors' samples. Specimen: whole blood, collected in connection with sensitization to the hapten diphenylcyclopropenone (DPC). The chain uses TRBV7-2 and TRBJ2-3, with 9 bases that match TRBD2. The CDR3, as DNA: TGTGCCAGCAGCTTAGTAAGCGGGAGGTCAGATACGCAGTATTTT. This gives the protein CASSLVSGRSDTQYF.